These 9 T cell receptor beta chains were sequenced from one sample in a study of T cells in Graves' hyperthyroidism and ophthalmopathy. RNA transcripts served as the template for amplifying TCR beta CDR3 regions. The HTBI primer set served for first-round RT-PCR of the TCR CDR3. In TCRdb, the multiplex PCR reads were re-called with MiXCR into one record per CDR3 protein. The table has a few hundred thousand distinct CDR3 sequences, about 15% seen once. Sequenced sample: blood. Source of these receptors: a woman under 40 with Graves' hyperthyroidism that later progressed to Graves' ophthalmopathy.

Many counts were recorded for this clonotype. V usage is TRBV11-2 and J usage is TRBJ2-3, with 7 positions matching TRBD2. The CDR3 consists of 15 residues. V lost 5 bases, J lost 1 base, and 6 bases stayed unmatched. Germline CDR1 and CDR2: SGHAT and FQNNGV. The chain's CDR3 is CASSELADRTDTQYF. Here the CDR3 DNA reads TGTGCCAGCAGCGAGCTAGCGGACCGCACAGATACGCAGTATTTT.

There are many counts of this clonotype. V is TRBV5-1 and J is TRBJ1-6, with 10 bases matching TRBD1. J gave up 7 bases and V 4 bases, and 5 bases lay outside the gene matches. Germline V lookup: CDR1 SGHRS, CDR2 YFSETQ. The CDR3 length is 15 residues. CDR3 bases: TGCGCCAGCAGCGCTGACAGGGGGCAGAATTCACCCCTCCACTTT. This codes for CASSADRGQNSPLHF.

This clonotype was counted many times. The rearrangement uses TRBV30 and TRBJ1-6; 9 nucleotides match TRBD1. J lost 7 bases, V lost 4 bases, and 14 bases had no gene match. The CDR3 is made up of 17 amino acids. Germline V gives CDR1 GTSNPN, CDR2 SVGIG (reference sequence). This chain's CDR3 is CAWTDFAGQGENSPLHF. CDR3 in DNA: TGTGCCTGGACAGACTTTGCGGGACAGGGTGAAAATTCACCCCTCCACTTT.

As to this clonotype: The conserved phenylalanine or tryptophan normally closing the CDR3 is absent here, so this likely arose from a read error. The V and J genes are TRBV5-1 and TRBJ1-6, with TRBD1 identical over 7 bases. The CDR3 totals 14 residues. Trimming removed 5 bases from V and 6 bases from J; junction bases left unmatched: 5. Germline V gene data show CDR1 as SGHRS and CDR2 as YFSETQ. This CDR3 reads CASSPGQLNSPLHV. CDR3 bases: TGCGCCAGCAGTCCGGGACAGCTTAATTCACCCCTCCACGTT.

This clonotype was observed at least ten times. The CDR3 here is CASSFRTGGTEAFF. The CDR3 nucleotides are TGTGCCAGCAGTTTTAGGACAGGCGGAACTGAAGCTTTCTTT. The chain is built from TRBV6-1 and TRBJ1-1; 7 bases agree with TRBD1. Per germline, CDR1 MNHNS and CDR2 SASEGT. The CDR3 is made up of 14 amino acids. V was clipped by 5 bases and J by 5 bases; unmatched bases: 8.

The sample holds many counts of this clonotype. CDR3: CASRADRVGTGELFF. The CDR3 nucleotides read TGTGCCAGCAGGGCCGACAGGGTTGGCACCGGGGAGCTGTTTTTT. The rearrangement links TRBV2 to TRBJ2-2, with 7 bases lining up with TRBD1. CDR3 length equals 15 residues. V lost 6 bases and J lost 4; bases outside the gene matches: 8. CDR1 and CDR2 (germline): SNHLY, FYNNEI.

V and J are TRBV7-9 and TRBJ2-5; D gene unclear. V was cut by 2 bases and J by 7 bases, with 8 bases left in between. CDR1 SEHNR and CDR2 FQNEAQ come from the germline V gene (reference sequence). The CDR3 spans 12 residues. CDR3 amino acids: CASSLSLGTQYF. The CDR3 DNA reads TGTGCCAGCAGCTTAAGTCTAGGGACCCAGTACTTC.

This clonotype was recorded at least ten times. The genes are TRBV28 and TRBJ2-1; 8 bases line up with TRBD2. The V segment lost 4 bases and the J segment 7 bases; nucleotides outside the gene matches: 9. There are 15 residues in the CDR3. Germline-derived CDR1 and CDR2 are MDHEN and SYDVKM. CDR3 region: CASSWSSGDGNEQFF. The CDR3 nucleotides read TGTGCCAGCAGTTGGAGTAGCGGGGACGGTAATGAGCAGTTCTTC.

Regarding this clonotype: Germline and junction disagree at one end, which may indicate a read error. This chain uses TRBV11-2 with TRBJ2-2; 9 bases match TRBD1. The CDR3 is made up of 15 amino acids. Germline V gene sequence: CDR1 SGHAT, CDR2 FQNNGV. In nucleotides, the CDR3 is TGTGCCAGCAGTCGGGACAGGGCCAACACCGCGGAGCTGTTTTTT. It is translated as CASSRDRANTAELFF.